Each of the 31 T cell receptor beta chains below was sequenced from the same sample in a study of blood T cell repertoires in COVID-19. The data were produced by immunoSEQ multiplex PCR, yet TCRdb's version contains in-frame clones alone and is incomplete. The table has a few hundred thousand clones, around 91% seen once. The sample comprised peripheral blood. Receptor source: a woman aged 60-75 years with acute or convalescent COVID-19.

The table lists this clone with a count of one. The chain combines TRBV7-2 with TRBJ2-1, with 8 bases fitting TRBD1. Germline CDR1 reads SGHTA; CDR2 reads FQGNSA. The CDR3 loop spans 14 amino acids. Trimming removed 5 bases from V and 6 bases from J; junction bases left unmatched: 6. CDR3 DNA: TGTGCCAGCAGCGACAGGGGAAATCGCAATGAGCAGTTCTTC. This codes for CASSDRGNRNEQFF.

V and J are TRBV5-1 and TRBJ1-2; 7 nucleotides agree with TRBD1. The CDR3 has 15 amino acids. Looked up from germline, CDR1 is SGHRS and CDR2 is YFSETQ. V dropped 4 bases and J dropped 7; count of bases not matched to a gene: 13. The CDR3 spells CASSTLDRLNGGYTF. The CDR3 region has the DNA TGCGCCAGCAGCACCTTGGACAGGTTAAACGGTGGCTACACCTTC. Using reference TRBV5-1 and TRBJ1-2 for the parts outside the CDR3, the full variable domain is KAGVTQTPRYLIKTRGQQVTLSCSPISGHRSVSWYQQTPGQGLQFLFEYFSETQRNKGNFPGRFSGRQFSNSRSEMNVSTLELGDSALYLCASSTLDRLNGGYTFGSGTRLTVV.

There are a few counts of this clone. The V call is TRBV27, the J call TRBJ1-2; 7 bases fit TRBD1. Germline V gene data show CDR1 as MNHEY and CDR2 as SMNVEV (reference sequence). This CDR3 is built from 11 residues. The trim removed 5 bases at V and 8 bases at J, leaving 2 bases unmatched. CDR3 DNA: TGTGCCAGCAGTAGGGGGCTGGGCTACACCTTC. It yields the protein CASSRGLGYTF.

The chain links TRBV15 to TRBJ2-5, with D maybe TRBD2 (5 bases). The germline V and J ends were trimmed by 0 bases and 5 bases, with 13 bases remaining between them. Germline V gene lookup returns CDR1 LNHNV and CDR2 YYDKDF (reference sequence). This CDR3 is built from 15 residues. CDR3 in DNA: TGTGCCACCAGCAGAGATCCTGGGCCGGGGGAGACCCAGTACTTC. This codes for CATSRDPGPGETQYF.

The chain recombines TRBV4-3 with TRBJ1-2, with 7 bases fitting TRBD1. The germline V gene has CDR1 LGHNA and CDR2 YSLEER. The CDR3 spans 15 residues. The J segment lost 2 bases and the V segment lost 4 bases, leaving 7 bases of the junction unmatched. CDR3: CASSPGQIYNYGYTF. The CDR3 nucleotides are TGCGCCAGCAGCCCGGGACAGATTTACAACTATGGCTACACCTTC.

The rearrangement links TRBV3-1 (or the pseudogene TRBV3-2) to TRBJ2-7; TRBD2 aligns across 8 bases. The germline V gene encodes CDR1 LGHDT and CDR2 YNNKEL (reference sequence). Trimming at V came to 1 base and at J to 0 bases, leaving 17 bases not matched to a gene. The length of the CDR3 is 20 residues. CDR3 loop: CASSQGRQGGGTPSSYEQYF. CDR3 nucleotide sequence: TGTGCCAGCAGCCAAGGCCGGCAGGGCGGGGGGACCCCTAGCTCCTACGAGCAGTACTTC.

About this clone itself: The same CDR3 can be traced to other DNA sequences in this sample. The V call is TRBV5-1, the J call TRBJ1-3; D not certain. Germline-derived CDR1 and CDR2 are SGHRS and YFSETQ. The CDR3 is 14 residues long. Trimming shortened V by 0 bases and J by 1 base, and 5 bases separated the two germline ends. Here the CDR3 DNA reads TGCGCCAGCAGCTTGGGGCAGTCTGGAAACACCATATATTTT. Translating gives CASSLGQSGNTIYF.

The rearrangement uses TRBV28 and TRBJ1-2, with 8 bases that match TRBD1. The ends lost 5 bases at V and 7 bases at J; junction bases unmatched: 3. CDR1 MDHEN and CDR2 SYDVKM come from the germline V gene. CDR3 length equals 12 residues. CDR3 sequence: CASSGQGLGYTF. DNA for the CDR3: TGTGCCAGCAGTGGACAGGGCCTTGGCTACACCTTC.

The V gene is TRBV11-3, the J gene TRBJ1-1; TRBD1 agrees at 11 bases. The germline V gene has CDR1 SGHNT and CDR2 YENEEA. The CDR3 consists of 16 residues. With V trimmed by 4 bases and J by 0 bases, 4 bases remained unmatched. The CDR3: CASSSGTGGMNTEAFF. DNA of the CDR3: TGTGCCAGCAGCTCCGGGACAGGGGGAATGAACACTGAAGCTTTCTTT.

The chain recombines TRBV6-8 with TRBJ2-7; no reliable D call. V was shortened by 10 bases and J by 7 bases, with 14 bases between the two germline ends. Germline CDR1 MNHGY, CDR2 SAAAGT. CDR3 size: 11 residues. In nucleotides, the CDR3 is TGTGCCATAAACCCGAATCGGGAGCAGTACTTC. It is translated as CAINPNREQYF.

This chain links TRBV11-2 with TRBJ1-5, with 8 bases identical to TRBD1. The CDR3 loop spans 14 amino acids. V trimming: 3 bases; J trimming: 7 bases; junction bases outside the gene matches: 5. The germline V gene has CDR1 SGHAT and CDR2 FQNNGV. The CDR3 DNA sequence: TGTGCCAGCAGCTTGGACAGGGCGGACCAGCCCCAGCATTTT. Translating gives CASSLDRADQPQHF.

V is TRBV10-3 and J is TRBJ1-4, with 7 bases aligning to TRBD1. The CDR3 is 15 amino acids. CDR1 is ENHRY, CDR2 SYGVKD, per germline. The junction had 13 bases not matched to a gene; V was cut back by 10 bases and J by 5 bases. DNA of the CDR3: TGTGCCACACGCCTAGACAGGGTCGAGAATGAAAAACTGTTTTTT. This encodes CATRLDRVENEKLFF.

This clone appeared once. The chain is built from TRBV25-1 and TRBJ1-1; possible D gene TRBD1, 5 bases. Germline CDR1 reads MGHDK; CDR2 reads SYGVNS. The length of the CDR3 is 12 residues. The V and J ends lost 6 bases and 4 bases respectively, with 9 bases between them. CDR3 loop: CASSSGGTEAFF. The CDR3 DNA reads TGTGCCAGCAGCTCGGGGGGCACTGAAGCTTTCTTT.

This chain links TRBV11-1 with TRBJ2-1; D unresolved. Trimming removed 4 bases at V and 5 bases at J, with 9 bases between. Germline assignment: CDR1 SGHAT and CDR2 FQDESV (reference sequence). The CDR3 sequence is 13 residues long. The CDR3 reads CASSSLSDNEQFF. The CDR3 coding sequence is TGTGCCAGCAGCTCCCTTAGTGACAATGAGCAGTTCTTC.

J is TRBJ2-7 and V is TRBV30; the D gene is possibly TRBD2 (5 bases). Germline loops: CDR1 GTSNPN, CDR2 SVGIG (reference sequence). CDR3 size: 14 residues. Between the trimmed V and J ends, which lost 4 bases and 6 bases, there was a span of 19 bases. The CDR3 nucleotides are TGTGCCTGGAACCCCGGTAGCGTGCCCTCCGAGCAGTACTTC. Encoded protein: CAWNPGSVPSEQYF.

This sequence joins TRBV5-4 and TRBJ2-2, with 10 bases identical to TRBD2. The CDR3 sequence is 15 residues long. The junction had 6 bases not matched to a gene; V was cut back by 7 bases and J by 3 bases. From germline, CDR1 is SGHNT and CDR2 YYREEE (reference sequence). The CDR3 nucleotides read TGTGCCAGCGGTAGCGGGGGGCGGGACACCGGGGAGCTGTTTTTT. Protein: CASGSGGRDTGELFF.

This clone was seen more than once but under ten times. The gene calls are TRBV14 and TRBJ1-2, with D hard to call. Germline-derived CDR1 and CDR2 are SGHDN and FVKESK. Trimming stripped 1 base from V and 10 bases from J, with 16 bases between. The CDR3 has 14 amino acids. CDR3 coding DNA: TGTGCCAGCAGCCAAGTTGCCGACGGAGCCCCCTACACCTTC. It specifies CASSQVADGAPYTF. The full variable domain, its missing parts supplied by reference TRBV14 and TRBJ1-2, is EAGVTQFPSHSVIEKGQTVTLRCDPISGHDNLYWYRRVMGKEIKFLLHFVKESKQDESGMPNNRFLAERTGGTYSTLKVQPAELEDSGVYFCASSQVADGAPYTFGSGTRLTVV.

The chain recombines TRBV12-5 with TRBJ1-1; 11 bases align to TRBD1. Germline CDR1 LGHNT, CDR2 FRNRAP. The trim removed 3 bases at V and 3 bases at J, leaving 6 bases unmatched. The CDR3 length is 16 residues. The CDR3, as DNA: TGTGCTAGTGGTTTCAGTATGGGACAGGGGGACACTGAAGCTTTCTTT. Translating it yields CASGFSMGQGDTEAFF.

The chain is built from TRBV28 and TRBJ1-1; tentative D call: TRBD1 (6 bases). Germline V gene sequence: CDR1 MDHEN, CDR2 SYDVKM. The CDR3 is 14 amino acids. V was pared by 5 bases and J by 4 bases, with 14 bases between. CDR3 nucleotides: TGTGCCAGCAGTCCCTTGACAGGAGCCACTGAAGCTTTCTTT. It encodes CASSPLTGATEAFF. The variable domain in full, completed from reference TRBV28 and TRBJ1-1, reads DVKVTQSSRYLVKRTGEKVFLECVQDMDHENMFWYRQDPGLGLRLIYFSYDVKMKEKGDIPEGYSVSREKKERFSLILESASTNQTSMYLCASSPLTGATEAFFGQGTRLTVV.

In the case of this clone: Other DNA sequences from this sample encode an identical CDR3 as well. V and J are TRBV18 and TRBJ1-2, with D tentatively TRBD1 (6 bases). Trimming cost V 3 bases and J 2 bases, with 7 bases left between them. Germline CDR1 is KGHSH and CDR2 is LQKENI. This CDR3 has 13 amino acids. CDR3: CASSPDRNYGYTF. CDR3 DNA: TGTGCCAGCTCACCGGACAGAAACTATGGCTACACCTTC.

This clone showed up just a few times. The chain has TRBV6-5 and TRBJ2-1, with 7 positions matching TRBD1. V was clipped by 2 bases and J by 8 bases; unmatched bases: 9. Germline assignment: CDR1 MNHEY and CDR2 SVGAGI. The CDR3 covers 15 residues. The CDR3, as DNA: TGTGCCAGCAGTTACACAGGGGTAACGAAGGATGAGCAGTTCTTC. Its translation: CASSYTGVTKDEQFF.

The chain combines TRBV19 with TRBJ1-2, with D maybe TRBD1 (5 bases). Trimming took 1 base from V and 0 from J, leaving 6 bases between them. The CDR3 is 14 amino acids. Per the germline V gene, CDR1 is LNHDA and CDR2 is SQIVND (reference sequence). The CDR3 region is CASSIAQANYGYTF. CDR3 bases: TGTGCCAGTAGTATAGCACAGGCTAACTATGGCTACACCTTC. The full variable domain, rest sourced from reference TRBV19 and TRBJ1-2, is DGGITQSPKYLFRKEGQNVTLSCEQNLNHDAMYWYRQDPGQGLRLIYYSQIVNDFQKGDIAEGYSVSREKKESFPLTVTSAQKNPTAFYLCASSIAQANYGYTFGSGTRLTVV.

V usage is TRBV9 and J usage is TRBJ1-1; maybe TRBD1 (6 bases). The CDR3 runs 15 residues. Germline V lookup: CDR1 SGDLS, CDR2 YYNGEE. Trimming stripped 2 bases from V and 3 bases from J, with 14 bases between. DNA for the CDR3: TGTGCCAGCAGCGTTCTGGGAGGGGGTGACACTGAAGCTTTCTTT. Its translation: CASSVLGGGDTEAFF.

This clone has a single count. The CDR3 spells CASSLKTDYEQYF. CDR3 nucleotide sequence: TGTGCCAGCAGCTTAAAGACAGACTACGAGCAGTACTTC. This chain uses TRBV5-4 with TRBJ2-7, with D perhaps TRBD1 (5 bases). CDR1 is SGHNT, CDR2 YYREEE, per germline (reference sequence). V shed 2 bases and J shed 3 bases, with 9 bases lying between them. The CDR3 is 13 amino acids. Variable domain in full (rest from reference TRBV5-4 and TRBJ2-7): ETGVTQSPTHLIKTRGQQVTLRCSSQSGHNTVSWYQQALGQGPQFIFQYYREEENGRGNFPPRFSGLQFPNYSSELNVNALELDDSALYLCASSLKTDYEQYFGPGTRLTVT.

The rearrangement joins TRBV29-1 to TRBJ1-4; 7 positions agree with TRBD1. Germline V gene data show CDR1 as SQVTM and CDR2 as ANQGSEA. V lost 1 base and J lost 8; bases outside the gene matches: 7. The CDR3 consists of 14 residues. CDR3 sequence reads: CSVEVRGQGEKLFF. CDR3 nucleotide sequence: TGCAGCGTTGAAGTTAGGGGGCAAGGGGAAAAACTGTTTTTT.

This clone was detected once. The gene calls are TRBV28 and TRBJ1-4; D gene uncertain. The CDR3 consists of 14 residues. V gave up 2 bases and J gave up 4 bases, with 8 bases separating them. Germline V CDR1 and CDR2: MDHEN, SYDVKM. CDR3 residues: CASSLAGDNEKLFF. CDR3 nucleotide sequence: TGTGCCAGCAGTTTAGCAGGCGATAATGAAAAACTGTTTTTT.

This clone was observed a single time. The CDR3 DNA follows: TGTGCCAGCAGTGAAGGGAGTAACTATGGCTACACCTTC. It yields the protein CASSEGSNYGYTF. V usage is TRBV6-1 and J usage is TRBJ1-2; unclear D gene. CDR3 size: 13 residues. V gave up 1 base and J gave up 1 base, with 4 bases separating them. The V gene's germline CDR1 is MNHNS and CDR2 SASEGT.

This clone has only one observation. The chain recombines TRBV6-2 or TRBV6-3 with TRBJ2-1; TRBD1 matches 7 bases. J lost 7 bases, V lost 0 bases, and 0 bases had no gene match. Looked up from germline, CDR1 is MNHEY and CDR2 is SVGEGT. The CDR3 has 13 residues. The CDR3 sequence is CASSYSTGNEQFF. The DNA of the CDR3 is TGTGCCAGCAGTTACTCGACAGGGAATGAGCAGTTCTTC.

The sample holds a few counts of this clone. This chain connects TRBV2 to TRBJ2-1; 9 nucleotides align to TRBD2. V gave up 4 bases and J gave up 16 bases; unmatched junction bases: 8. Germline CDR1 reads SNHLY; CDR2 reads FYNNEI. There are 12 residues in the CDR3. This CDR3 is CASSVAAGGSFF. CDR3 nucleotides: TGTGCCAGCAGTGTGGCAGCGGGGGGATCCTTCTTC.

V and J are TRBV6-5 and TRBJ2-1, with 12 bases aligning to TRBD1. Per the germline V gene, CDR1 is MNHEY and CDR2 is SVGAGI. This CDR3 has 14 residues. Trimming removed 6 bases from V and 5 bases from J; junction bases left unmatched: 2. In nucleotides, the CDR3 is TGTGCCAGCAGGGGACAGGGGGCGCACAATGAGCAGTTCTTC. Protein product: CASRGQGAHNEQFF.

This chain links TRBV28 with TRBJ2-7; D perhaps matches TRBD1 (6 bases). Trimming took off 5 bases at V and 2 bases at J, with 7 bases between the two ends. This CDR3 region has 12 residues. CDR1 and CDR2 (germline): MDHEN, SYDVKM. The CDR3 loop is CASSRDTYEQYF. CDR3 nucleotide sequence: TGTGCCAGCAGTCGGGACACCTACGAGCAGTACTTC.